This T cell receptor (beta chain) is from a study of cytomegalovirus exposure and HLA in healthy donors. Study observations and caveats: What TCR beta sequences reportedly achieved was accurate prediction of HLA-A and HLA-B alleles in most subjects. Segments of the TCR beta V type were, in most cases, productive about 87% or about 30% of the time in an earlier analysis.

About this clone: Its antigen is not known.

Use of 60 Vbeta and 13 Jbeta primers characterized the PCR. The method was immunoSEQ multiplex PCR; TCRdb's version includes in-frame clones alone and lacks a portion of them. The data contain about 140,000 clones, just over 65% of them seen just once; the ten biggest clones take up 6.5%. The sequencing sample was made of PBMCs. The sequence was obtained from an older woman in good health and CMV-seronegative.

The CDR3 protein is CSVRQRSSYEQYF. The CDR3 DNA reads as TGCAGCGTACGACAGCGAAGCTCCTACGAGCAGTACTTC. The chain carries TRBV29-1 and TRBJ2-5; D perhaps matches TRBD1 (5 bases). The end of the DNA fits TRBJ2-7 better, so the J call may be wrong. CDR3 length: 13 amino acids. The germline V gene has CDR1 SQVTM and CDR2 ANQGSEA.